This paragraph reports one TCR beta chain. The data derive from a study of control samples from healthy donors and cancer patients. Clones were read by immunoSEQ multiplex PCR, and TCRdb kept only the in-frame ones, dropping some. The profile shows tens of thousands of clones, roughly 94% of them singletons. This CDR3 is 16 amino acids long. The germline V gene encodes CDR1 MGHRA and CDR2 YSYEKL. V shed 3 bases and J shed 1 base, with 15 bases lying between them. This sequence was found in a man aged 60 to 75 in good health. Specimen: blood. V is TRBV4-1 and J is TRBJ2-5, with D maybe TRBD1 (6 bases). The CDR3 protein is CASSQEQGLAQETQYF. CDR3 nucleotides: TGCGCCAGCAGCCAGGAGCAGGGGCTCGCCCAAGAGACCCAGTACTTC.